This T cell receptor (beta chain) was found in a study of blood T cell repertoires in COVID-19. For the study at large: PBMCs, B-cell-depleted T cells, or T cells were the source of the cDNA or gDNA that made up the material.

Libraries were prepared by immunoSEQ multiplex PCR; TCRdb keeps only in-frame clonotypes and omits some of them. The sample records approximately 40,000 clones, 87% being singletons. CDR1 is SEHNR and CDR2 is FQNEAQ in the germline V gene (reference sequence). The CDR3 extends over 16 amino acids. J lost 4 bases, V lost 5 bases, and 8 bases had no gene match. The sequence came from a man aged 55 to 70 with COVID-19, enrolled during active disease. Sequenced sample: peripheral blood. V usage is TRBV7-9 and J usage is TRBJ2-2, with TRBD2 matching over 9 bases. As DNA, the CDR3 is TGTGCCAGCAGCCGGCGGGGGGGGCTAGGCACCGGGGAGCTGTTTTTT. This sequence encodes CASSRRGGLGTGELFF.